These T cell receptor beta chains were read from a single sample in a study of T cells in Graves' hyperthyroidism and ophthalmopathy. One entry per CDR3 protein, called by TCRdb with MiXCR from the multiplex PCR reads. Among hundreds of thousands of distinct CDR3 sequences listed, 35% to 55% were seen once. Sequencing input: peripheral blood or thyroid tissue (not recorded which). The receptors derive from a woman younger than 30 with Graves' hyperthyroidism. The CDR3 runs from the conserved cysteine through the conserved F or W. The D gene is left open where the match is weak. Clone size appears in some rows only: once, few, many, or a class for an expanded clone.

length	D	size	V	J	CDR3	DNA
14	.	many	TRBV2	TRBJ1-5	CASSVGVSNQPQHF	TGTGCCAGCAGTGTGGGAGTTAGCAATCAGCCCCAGCATTTT
12	TRBD1	many	TRBV12-5	TRBJ1-1	CASGLGQGEAFF	TGTGCTAGTGGTTTGGGACAGGGTGAAGCTTTCTTT
15	.	.	TRBV14	TRBJ2-7	CASSPSTLPSYEQYF	TGTGCCAGCAGCCCCTCAACTCTTCCTTCCTACGAGCAGTACTTC
14	.	once	TRBV5-1	TRBJ1-2	CASSLQGGSHGYTF	TGCGCCAGCAGCTTGCAGGGAGGGAGCCATGGCTACACCTTC
13	.	.	TRBV10-3	TRBJ1-1	CAISYRGNTEAFF	TGTGCCATCAGTTATCGGGGGAACACTGAAGCTTTCTTT
16	.	few	TRBV7-2	TRBJ1-3	CASSLALRDGGNTIYF	TGTGCCAGCAGCTTGGCCCTTCGGGACGGTGGAAACACCATATATTTT
16	TRBD1	.	TRBV19	TRBJ2-7	CASSNPLGQVEYEQYF	TGTGCCAGTAGTAACCCTCTAGGACAGGTGGAATACGAGCAGTACTTC
13	TRBD1	.	TRBV2	TRBJ1-4	CASTGTVNEKLFF	TGTGCCAGCACCGGGACAGTTAATGAAAAACTGTTTTTT
12	.	few	TRBV20-1	TRBJ1-2	CSATGPPPGYTF	TGCAGTGCTACGGGCCCCCCGCCAGGCTACACCTTC
15	.	.	TRBV6-1	TRBJ1-5	CASSKGRPINQPQHF	TGTGCCAGCTCGAAGGGACGGCCGATCAATCAGCCCCAGCATTTT
16	TRBD2	.	TRBV14	TRBJ2-7	CASSHPGLGGWSEQYF	TGCGCCAGCAGCCACCCAGGTTTGGGGGGGTGGAGCGAGCAGTACTTC
14	TRBD1	.	TRBV7-9	TRBJ1-2	CASSPGQVLHGYTF	TGTGCCAGCAGCCCCGGACAGGTCTTGCATGGCTACACCTTC
11	.	many	TRBV7-9	TRBJ1-1	CASSRDFEAFF	TGTGCCAGCAGCCGCGACTTCGAAGCTTTCTTT
16	.	many	TRBV20-1	TRBJ1-1	CSARGQKQGFGTEAFF	TGCAGTGCTAGGGGGCAGAAACAGGGCTTTGGCACTGAAGCTTTCTTT
14	.	once	TRBV7-2	TRBJ2-7	CASSASRGRDEQYF	TGTGCCAGCAGCGCTTCAAGGGGCAGGGACGAGCAGTACTTC
16	.	few	TRBV10-2	TRBJ1-5	CASSQAGQYSNQPQHF	TGCGCCAGCAGCCAAGCCGGACAGTATAGCAATCAGCCCCAGCATTTT
12	.	many	TRBV10-3	TRBJ2-7	CAISGREGEQYF	TGTGCCATCAGTGGCAGGGAAGGCGAGCAGTACTTC
14	TRBD1	few	TRBV10-3	TRBJ1-1	CAISERGPNTEAFF	TGTGCCATCAGTGAGAGGGGGCCGAACACTGAAGCTTTCTTT
17	TRBD1	.	TRBV2	TRBJ1-3	CASSEIRTGTSGNTIYF	TGTGCCAGCAGTGAAATTCGGACAGGGACCTCTGGAAACACCATATATTTT
15	TRBD2	many	TRBV10-3	TRBJ2-7	CAISDSSGRTYEQYF	TGTGCCATCAGTGATTCTAGCGGGAGAACCTACGAGCAGTACTTC
14	.	few	TRBV5-1	TRBJ1-4	CASSPGSTEEKLFF	TGCGCCAGCAGCCCCGGATCGACAGAGGAAAAACTGTTTTTT
15	.	.	TRBV7-3	TRBJ1-2	CASSFTRGANYGYTF	TGTGCCAGCAGCTTCACCAGGGGCGCTAACTATGGCTACACCTTC
13	TRBD1	few	TRBV12-3/TRBV12-4	TRBJ1-1	CASSPRDRGSAFF	TGTGCCAGCAGTCCCCGGGACAGGGGATCGGCTTTCTTT
13	.	many	TRBV7-8	TRBJ2-2	CASSLGGAGELFF	TGTGCCAGCAGCTTGGGCGGGGCCGGGGAGCTGTTTTTT
13	.	.	TRBV7-9	TRBJ2-7	CASSIRDDYEQYF	TGTGCCAGCAGCATCCGGGACGACTACGAGCAGTACTTC
14	TRBD1	.	TRBV10-3	TRBJ2-7	CAIRPPTGGDWQYF	TGTGCCATCAGGCCCCCGACAGGGGGCGATTGGCAGTACTTC
16	.	many	TRBV10-2	TRBJ1-1	CASSEFFPDMNTEAFF	TGCGCCAGCAGTGAGTTCTTCCCAGACATGAACACTGAAGCTTTCTTT
15	.	.	TRBV2	TRBJ1-6	CASSVYKSGNSPLHF	TGTGCCAGCAGTGTTTACAAATCAGGCAATTCACCCCTCCACTTT
8	.	.	TRBV24-1	TRBJ1-5	CATRAQHF	TGTGCCACCAGGGCCCAGCATTTT
13	TRBD2	.	TRBV29-1	TRBJ2-7	CSLGTSGSYEQYF	TGCAGCTTGGGGACTAGCGGGAGCTACGAGCAGTACTTC
12	.	many	TRBV29-1	TRBJ1-2	CSGRVANYGYTF	TGCAGCGGGCGTGTGGCGAACTATGGCTACACCTTC
14	.	.	TRBV7-2	TRBJ1-3	CASSRRAPGNTIYF	TGTGCCAGCAGTCGGAGGGCTCCTGGAAACACCATATATTTT
16	TRBD2	few	TRBV11-3	TRBJ2-7	CASTQWGTSGTYEQYF	TGTGCCAGCACCCAGTGGGGGACTAGCGGGACCTACGAGCAGTACTTC
15	.	.	TRBV20-1	TRBJ1-1	CSALGVWPQNTEAFF	TGCAGTGCCCTTGGGGTGTGGCCCCAGAACACTGAAGCTTTCTTT
14	.	.	TRBV25-1	TRBJ2-5	CASLEVSEAETQYF	TGTGCCAGCCTTGAGGTGTCAGAGGCGGAGACCCAGTACTTC
12	.	few	TRBV20-1	TRBJ1-2	CSASQLDYGYTF	TGCAGTGCGTCACAGTTAGACTATGGCTACACCTTC
15	.	many	TRBV19	TRBJ1-2	CASIEGGTPFYGYTF	TGTGCCAGTATTGAGGGTGGGACACCGTTCTATGGCTACACCTTC
17	TRBD1	few	TRBV9	TRBJ2-6	CASSVETGGPGANVLTF	TGTGCCAGCAGCGTAGAAACAGGGGGCCCAGGAGCCAACGTCCTGACTTTC
11	.	.	TRBV29-1	TRBJ1-1	CSDDRNTEAFF	TGCAGCGACGACAGGAACACTGAAGCTTTCTTT
19	TRBD2	.	TRBV24-1	TRBJ2-5	CASSTGLAGGRVSAETQYF	TGTGCCAGCAGTACCGGACTAGCGGGAGGTCGGGTGAGTGCGGAGACCCAGTACTTC